The 20 T cell receptor beta chains given below trace back to one sample, sequenced in a study of identical twins. TCRdb used MiXCR to reprocess the 5' RACE reads, holding one entry per CDR3 protein. The repertoire holds about 790,000 distinct CDR3 sequences, with around a sixth as singletons. The sample was also linked to a second study, of T cells expressing NK-cell markers.

Sequencing was carried out using PBMCs. The receptor set was obtained from a woman aged 18-29 years in good health.

The V and J genes are TRBV7-3 and TRBJ2-2, with D unresolved. CDR3 length equals 17 residues. The germline gives CDR1 SGHTA, CDR2 FQGTGA. The germline V and J ends were trimmed by 4 bases and 4 bases, with 19 bases remaining between them. CDR3 amino acids: CASSSADSWVGTGELFF. The CDR3 coding sequence is TGTGCCAGCAGCTCCGCTGACTCGTGGGTGGGCACCGGGGAGCTGTTTTTT.

CDR3 DNA sequence: TGTGCCATCACCACCGACAGGGCCGGGGAGCTGTTTTTT. Protein sequence: CAITTDRAGELFF. The genes are TRBV10-3 and TRBJ2-2; 7 positions match TRBD1. J gave up 6 bases and V 7 bases, and 5 bases lay outside the gene matches. The CDR3 runs to 13 residues. The germline gives CDR1 ENHRY, CDR2 SYGVKD.

This clonotype came up a few times. The V and J genes are TRBV24-1 and TRBJ2-1; weak D call: TRBD2 (5 bases). V gave up 7 bases and J gave up 2 bases, with 5 bases separating them. Germline lookup yields CDR1 KGHDR and CDR2 SFDVKD. This CDR3 has 12 residues. In DNA, the CDR3 is TGTGCCACCAGCGGGACCTACAATGAGCAGTTCTTC. Residues: CATSGTYNEQFF.

The chain carries TRBV2 and TRBJ1-5; D unresolved. V was cut by 1 base and J by 3 bases, with 7 bases left in between. CDR3 length: 14 residues. Germline CDR1 reads SNHLY; CDR2 reads FYNNEI. The CDR3 DNA follows: TGTGCCAGCAGTGAAGGCCAGGACAATCAGCCCCAGCATTTT. This translates into CASSEGQDNQPQHF.

This clonotype was counted between two and nine times. The chain links TRBV3-1 to TRBJ2-3; no definite D call. Germline lookup yields CDR1 LGHDT and CDR2 YNNKEL (reference sequence). Trimming removed 1 base at V and 5 bases at J, with 10 bases between. The CDR3 loop spans 14 amino acids. CDR3 sequence (DNA): TGTGCCAGCAGCCAAGGGCTGGGCGAAGATACGCAGTATTTT. It specifies CASSQGLGEDTQYF.

This clonotype was picked up a small number of times. V usage is TRBV4-3 and J usage is TRBJ1-2; unclear D gene. The V gene's germline CDR1 is LGHNA and CDR2 YSLEER. Trimming removed 0 bases from V and 4 bases from J, with 9 bases in between. The CDR3 is made up of 14 amino acids. CDR3 region: CASSQDGLPYGYTF. The DNA of the CDR3 is TGCGCCAGCAGCCAAGACGGGCTACCCTATGGCTACACCTTC.

This clonotype was observed a handful of times. J is TRBJ1-5 and V is TRBV12-3 or TRBV12-4; a possible D gene is TRBD1 (5 bases). The CDR3 has 15 amino acids. V lost 5 bases and J lost 0, with 11 bases in between. The CDR3 DNA is TGTGCCAGCAGTCCGGACACTCTTAGCAATCAGCCCCAGCATTTT. This gives the protein CASSPDTLSNQPQHF.

The chain has TRBV25-1 and TRBJ1-2; the D is unclear. Germline V gives CDR1 MGHDK, CDR2 SYGVNS. The CDR3 loop spans 11 amino acids. V lost 3 bases and J lost 6, with 5 bases in between. The CDR3 here is CASSDGDGYTF. The CDR3 coding sequence is TGTGCCAGCAGTGACGGGGATGGCTACACCTTC.

The chain links TRBV12-3 or TRBV12-4 to TRBJ2-1; D gene ambiguous. V was shortened by 0 bases and J by 11 bases, with 14 bases between the two germline ends. The CDR3 has 14 amino acids. CDR3 protein: CASSLAQSLRQQFF. The DNA of the CDR3 is TGTGCCAGCAGTTTAGCCCAATCATTAAGGCAGCAGTTCTTC.

This clonotype occurred a few times. The chain carries TRBV29-1 and TRBJ2-7; D call uncertain. This CDR3 has 12 amino acids. Germline-derived CDR1 and CDR2 are SQVTM and ANQGSEA. V lost 4 bases and J lost 1, with 8 bases in between. The CDR3 coding sequence is TGCAGCGTTGTGGTTTTTTCCTACGAGCAGTACTTC. Its translation is CSVVVFSYEQYF.

This chain connects TRBV12-3 or TRBV12-4 to TRBJ2-7, with 9 bases aligning to TRBD1. V lost 2 bases and J lost 3; bases outside the gene matches: 5. The CDR3 contains 15 residues. The CDR3 coding sequence is TGTGCCAGCAGTTTACAACCGGGACAGGGCTACGAGCAGTACTTC. It yields the protein CASSLQPGQGYEQYF.

This clonotype appeared a few times. The CDR3 here is CASSPFEGEQFF. The CDR3 nucleotides are TGTGCCAGCAGCCCGTTTGAGGGTGAGCAGTTCTTC. The chain links TRBV5-4 to TRBJ2-1; tentatively, D is TRBD2 (5 bases). The CDR3 is 12 residues long. V was cut by 4 bases and J by 9 bases, with 11 bases left in between. Germline CDR1 is SGHNT and CDR2 is YYREEE (reference sequence).

The chain employs TRBV2 and TRBJ2-1; 9 positions match TRBD2. V shed 8 bases, J shed 13 bases, and the junction held 9 bases outside the gene matches. The CDR3 is 12 amino acids. Germline V gives CDR1 SNHLY, CDR2 FYNNEI. CDR3 DNA sequence: TGTGCCAGCCAACCGGGACTAGCTGTACAGTTCTTC. Protein: CASQPGLAVQFF.

This clonotype appeared a few times. The DNA for the CDR3 is TGTGCCAGCAGTTATTCCTCGACAGGGGTCGGCATTCAGTACTTC. Translating gives CASSYSSTGVGIQYF. The V gene is TRBV6-5, the J gene TRBJ2-4; TRBD1 matches 8 bases. From germline, CDR1 is MNHEY and CDR2 SVGAGI. V lost 3 bases and J lost 9; bases outside the gene matches: 10. The CDR3 sequence is 15 residues long.

This clonotype showed up just a few times. This sequence joins TRBV3-1 and TRBJ2-7; TRBD1 matches 7 bases. V gave up 1 base and J gave up 2 bases; unmatched junction bases: 11. CDR1 and CDR2 (germline): LGHDT, YNNKEL (reference sequence). The length of the CDR3 is 17 residues. The CDR3 is CASSQGTWTGQPYEQYF. The CDR3 DNA sequence: TGTGCCAGCAGCCAAGGAACATGGACAGGACAGCCCTACGAGCAGTACTTC.

The V gene is TRBV12-3 or TRBV12-4, the J gene TRBJ1-2; 11 positions agree with TRBD1. The V segment lost 5 bases and the J segment 2 bases; nucleotides outside the gene matches: 4. This CDR3 region has 15 residues. This chain's CDR3 is CASSADRGRNYGYTF. In DNA, the CDR3 is TGTGCCAGCAGTGCGGACAGGGGGCGGAACTATGGCTACACCTTC.

This chain links TRBV20-1 with TRBJ1-1; unclear D gene. The V gene lost 4 bases and the J gene lost 6 bases, with 15 bases spanning the gap. The CDR3 length is 13 residues. Germline assignment: CDR1 DFQATT and CDR2 SNEGSKA (reference sequence). This CDR3 is CSANHVGKAEAFF. DNA for the CDR3: TGCAGTGCTAATCATGTCGGGAAGGCTGAAGCTTTCTTT.

This clonotype has just a few counts. The V call is TRBV12-3 or TRBV12-4, the J call TRBJ1-1; the D gene is possibly TRBD1 (6 bases). Trimming left V 3 bases short and J 4 bases short, with 12 bases between. The CDR3 has 14 amino acids. CDR3 DNA sequence: TGTGCCAGCAGTTTGGTGGGGGCGCGCACTGAAGCTTTCTTT. It encodes CASSLVGARTEAFF.

This chain links TRBV6-4 with TRBJ2-1, with D maybe TRBD2 (5 bases). CDR1 is MRHNA, CDR2 SNTAGT, per germline. This CDR3 region has 14 residues. Between the trimmed V and J ends, which lost 5 bases and 7 bases, there was a span of 15 bases. CDR3 coding DNA: TGTGCCAGCAGTCAAGAGGGTGGGTGGAATGAGCAGTTCTTC. It translates to CASSQEGGWNEQFF.

This clonotype was seen a handful of times. J is TRBJ2-5 and V is TRBV15, with no clear D. This CDR3 is 15 amino acids long. V dropped 1 base and J dropped 0 bases, with 9 bases sitting between them. Germline CDR1 and CDR2: LNHNV and YYDKDF (reference sequence). DNA for the CDR3: TGTGCCACCAGCAGAGGTCGTTTGTACCAAGAGACCCAGTACTTC. It yields the protein CATSRGRLYQETQYF.